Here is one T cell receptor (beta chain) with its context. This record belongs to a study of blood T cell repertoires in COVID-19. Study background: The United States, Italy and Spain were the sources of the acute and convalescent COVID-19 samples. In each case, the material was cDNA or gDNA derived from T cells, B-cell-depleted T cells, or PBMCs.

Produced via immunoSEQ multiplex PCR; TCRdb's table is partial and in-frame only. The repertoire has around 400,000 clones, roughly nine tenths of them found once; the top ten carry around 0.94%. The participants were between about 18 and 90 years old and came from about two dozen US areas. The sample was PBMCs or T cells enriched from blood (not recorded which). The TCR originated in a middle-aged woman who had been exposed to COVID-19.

The CDR3 nucleotides read TGTGCCAGCTCTCCGAGACTGACGTCTGGGAATGAGCAGTTCTTC. It specifies CASSPRLTSGNEQFF. V gene TRBV18 combines with J gene TRBJ2-1; no firm D call. V shed 6 bases and J shed 7 bases, with 19 bases lying between them. Germline V gene lookup returns CDR1 KGHSH and CDR2 LQKENI. The CDR3 is made up of 15 amino acids.